This T cell receptor beta chain is drawn from a study of blood T cell repertoires in COVID-19. The V end lost 3 bases, the J end lost 7 bases, and 14 bases lay between the germline ends. Germline assignment: CDR1 SGHRS and CDR2 YFSETQ. The CDR3 is 14 amino acids. This clone was observed a single time. The table came from immunoSEQ multiplex PCR; TCRdb's copy has only in-frame clones and leaves some out. This sample has around 360,000 clones, with roughly 87% found just once. The rearrangement links TRBV5-1 to TRBJ2-1; D is perhaps TRBD2 (5 bases). Sequenced sample: PBMCs or T cells enriched from blood (not recorded which). The source of this sequence is a young woman who had recovered from COVID-19. In DNA, the CDR3 is TGCGCCAGCAGCTCCACCTCCGGGGTAAATGAGCAGTTCTTC. Its translation: CASSSTSGVNEQFF.